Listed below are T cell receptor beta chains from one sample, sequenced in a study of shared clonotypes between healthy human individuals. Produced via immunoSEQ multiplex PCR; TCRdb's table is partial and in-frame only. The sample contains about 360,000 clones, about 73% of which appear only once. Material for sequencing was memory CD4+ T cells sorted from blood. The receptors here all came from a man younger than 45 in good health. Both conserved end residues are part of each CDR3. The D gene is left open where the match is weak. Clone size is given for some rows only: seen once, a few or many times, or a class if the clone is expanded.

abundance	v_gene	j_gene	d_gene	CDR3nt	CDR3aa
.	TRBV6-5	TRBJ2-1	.	TGTGCCAGCAGTGGGGCCCCAATTAGTGAGCAGTTCTTC	CASSGAPISEQFF
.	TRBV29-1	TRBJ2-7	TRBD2	TGCAGCGTTGACGGACTAGCGGACAACTCCTACGAGCAGTACTTC	CSVDGLADNSYEQYF
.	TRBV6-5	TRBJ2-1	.	TGTGCCAGCAGTTACTCTAGGGGGGGGCGTGAGCAGTTCTTC	CASSYSRGGREQFF
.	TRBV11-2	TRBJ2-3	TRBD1	TGTGCCAGCAGCTTAGTTTTGGGACAGGGGGATGGCACAGATACGCAGTATTTT	CASSLVLGQGDGTDTQYF
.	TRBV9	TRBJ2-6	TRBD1	TGTGCCAGCAGCGTAGGAGGGACAGGGGACTCTGGGGCCAACGTCCTGACTTTC	CASSVGGTGDSGANVLTF
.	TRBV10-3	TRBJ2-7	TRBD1	TGTGCCATCAGGACGGGACAGGGGACCGACGAGCAGTACTTC	CAIRTGQGTDEQYF
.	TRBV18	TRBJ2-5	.	TGTGCCAGCTCACGTGACACAGGGCGGGAGACCCAGTACTTC	CASSRDTGRETQYF
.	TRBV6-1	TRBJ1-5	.	TGTGCCAGCAGTGCCCCCAGGGCCCCTTACAATCAGCCCCAGCATTTT	CASSAPRAPYNQPQHF
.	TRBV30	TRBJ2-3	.	TGTGCCTGGGAGAGGGGAGAAGATACGCAGTATTTT	CAWERGEDTQYF
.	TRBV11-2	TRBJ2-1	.	TGTGCCAGCAGCTTACGCCCGGTCGGCTTGAAGCAGTTCTTC	CASSLRPVGLKQFF
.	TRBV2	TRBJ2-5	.	TGTGCCAGCAGATCAGGGTCGGGTATGGAGACCCAGTACTTC	CASRSGSGMETQYF
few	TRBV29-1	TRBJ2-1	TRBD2	TGCAGCGCACTTGGGTTAGCGGGATCCTACAATGAGCAGTTCTTC	CSALGLAGSYNEQFF
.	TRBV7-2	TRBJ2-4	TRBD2	TGTGCCAGCAGTTCAAGACTAGCGGGAGACATTCAGTACTTC	CASSSRLAGDIQYF
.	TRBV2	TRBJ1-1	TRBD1	TGTGCCAGCAATTCCAGGGGGGCGAGGACTGAAGCTTTCTTT	CASNSRGARTEAFF
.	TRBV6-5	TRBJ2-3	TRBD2	TGTGCCAGCAGTCGTGAGCGGGGGGTTACAGATACGCAGTATTTT	CASSRERGVTDTQYF
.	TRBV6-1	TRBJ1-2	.	TGTGCCAGCAGTGAAGTCAGCTCGGGTGGCTACACCTTC	CASSEVSSGGYTF
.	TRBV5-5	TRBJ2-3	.	TGTGCCAGCAGCTTGGATCCCGGTCTCGGCACGCAGTATTTT	CASSLDPGLGTQYF